The clone carrying this T cell receptor beta chain was seen a single time. The data originate from a study of cytomegalovirus exposure and HLA in healthy donors. Germline V CDR1 and CDR2: SGHNT, YYREEE (reference sequence). CDR3 length equals 16 residues. The V end lost 4 bases, the J end lost 2 bases, and 16 bases lay between the germline ends. Vbeta (60) and Jbeta (13) primers were used in the PCR. Clones were read by immunoSEQ multiplex PCR, and TCRdb kept only the in-frame ones, dropping some. This repertoire shows approximately 60,000 clones, approximately 80% found once; its top ten account for 4.3%.

The sequence was obtained from a man aged 30 to 39 in good health and CMV-seronegative. The specimen was PBMCs. The chain carries TRBV5-4 and TRBJ2-1; tentative D call: TRBD2 (5 bases). The CDR3 DNA reads as TGTGCCAGCAGCGGCGGGCGTCAGTCAACCTACAATGAGCAGTTCTTC. This translates into CASSGGRQSTYNEQFF. The full variable domain, completed using reference TRBV5-4 and TRBJ2-1, is ETGVTQSPTHLIKTRGQQVTLRCSSQSGHNTVSWYQQALGQGPQFIFQYYREEENGRGNFPPRFSGLQFPNYSSELNVNALELDDSALYLCASSGGRQSTYNEQFFGPGTRLTVL.